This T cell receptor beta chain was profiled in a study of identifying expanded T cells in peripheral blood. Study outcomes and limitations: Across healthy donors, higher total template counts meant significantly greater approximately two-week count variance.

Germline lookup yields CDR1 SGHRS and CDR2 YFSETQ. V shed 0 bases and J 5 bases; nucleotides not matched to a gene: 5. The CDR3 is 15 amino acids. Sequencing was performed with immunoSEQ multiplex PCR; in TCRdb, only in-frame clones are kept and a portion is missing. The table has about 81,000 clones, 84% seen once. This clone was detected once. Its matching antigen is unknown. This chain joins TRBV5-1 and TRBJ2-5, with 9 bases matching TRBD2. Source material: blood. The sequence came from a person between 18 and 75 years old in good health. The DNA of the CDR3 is TGCGCCAGCAGCTTGGTAGCGGGAGTACAGGAGACCCAGTACTTC. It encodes CASSLVAGVQETQYF.